The 27 T cell receptor beta chains below all came from one sample that was sequenced in a study of early T cells in non-severe SARS-CoV-2 infection. TCRdb passed the 5' RACE reads through MiXCR, listing each CDR3 protein once. Among 75,000 to 90,000 distinct CDR3 sequences listed, 13% were seen once. The specimen sequenced was whole blood. Receptors originate from an adult who was a healthcare worker with PCR-confirmed SARS-CoV-2 infection or an uninfected control (not recorded which).

This clonotype occurred many times. V is TRBV28 and J is TRBJ2-7; D is uncertain. CDR1 is MDHEN, CDR2 SYDVKM, per germline. V gave up 3 bases and J gave up 0 bases, with 6 bases separating them. The CDR3 is 13 residues long. CDR3 region: CASSFTDSYEQYF. The CDR3, as DNA: TGTGCCAGCAGTTTTACGGACTCCTACGAGCAGTACTTC.

The chain combines TRBV12-3 or TRBV12-4 with TRBJ1-1, with D possibly being TRBD1 (5 bases). V lost 5 bases and J lost 0, with 19 bases in between. The CDR3 covers 17 residues. CDR3 protein: CASSRGGASIMNTEAFF. In DNA, the CDR3 is TGTGCCAGCAGTCGGGGAGGGGCCTCTATCATGAACACTGAAGCTTTCTTT.

The chain has TRBV7-2 and TRBJ2-6, with D perhaps TRBD1 (5 bases). The CDR3 is made up of 15 amino acids. Germline CDR1 reads SGHTA; CDR2 reads FQGNSA. V lost 2 bases to trimming and J lost 2 bases, with 7 bases between them. CDR3 nucleotides: TGTGCCAGCAGCTTACAGGGCCCTGGGGCCAACGTCCTGACTTTC. Its translation: CASSLQGPGANVLTF.

A few counts support this clonotype. This chain links TRBV18 with TRBJ2-5, with D possibly matching TRBD2 (6 bases). This CDR3 region has 16 residues. Germline values: CDR1 KGHSH, CDR2 LQKENI. Trimming left V 2 bases short and J 2 bases short, with 15 bases between. The CDR3 loop is CASSPGLASNQETQYF. The CDR3, as DNA: TGTGCCAGCTCACCAGGCCTAGCGTCTAATCAAGAGACCCAGTACTTC.

The sample holds many counts of this clonotype. The chain joins TRBV4-2 to TRBJ2-3; D may be TRBD2 (5 bases). Germline V gene sequence: CDR1 LGHNA, CDR2 YNFKEQ. This CDR3 has 13 amino acids. V dropped 4 bases and J dropped 4 bases, with 9 bases sitting between them. This chain's CDR3 is CASSPERPDTQYF. The CDR3 coding sequence is TGTGCCAGCAGCCCGGAGCGGCCAGATACGCAGTATTTT.

Ten or more counts support this clonotype. The rearrangement links TRBV19 to TRBJ2-2; maybe TRBD1 (6 bases). The CDR3 is 14 residues long. CDR1 LNHDA and CDR2 SQIVND come from the germline V gene (reference sequence). Trimming left V 7 bases short and J 3 bases short, with 12 bases between. The CDR3 reads CASKWDIYTGELFF. DNA of the CDR3: TGTGCCAGTAAATGGGACATCTACACCGGGGAGCTGTTTTTT.

The rearrangement joins TRBV28 to TRBJ1-1; a possible D gene is TRBD1 (6 bases). V was clipped by 3 bases and J by 0 bases, with 11 bases between them. The CDR3 consists of 15 residues. Germline V gene sequence: CDR1 MDHEN, CDR2 SYDVKM. The CDR3 sequence is CASSLAGALNTEAFF. In nucleotides, the CDR3 is TGTGCCAGCAGTTTGGCAGGGGCTCTGAACACTGAAGCTTTCTTT. Variable domain in full (rest from reference TRBV28 and TRBJ1-1): DVKVTQSSRYLVKRTGEKVFLECVQDMDHENMFWYRQDPGLGLRLIYFSYDVKMKEKGDIPEGYSVSREKKERFSLILESASTNQTSMYLCASSLAGALNTEAFFGQGTRLTVV.

The table lists this clonotype with many counts. The chain joins TRBV25-1 to TRBJ1-2, with 12 bases matching TRBD1. V trimming: 3 bases; J trimming: 7 bases; junction bases outside the gene matches: 9. CDR1 MGHDK and CDR2 SYGVNS come from the germline V gene. The CDR3 consists of 16 residues. Here the CDR3 reads CASSDVQGTGGFGYTF. CDR3 nucleotide sequence: TGTGCCAGCAGTGACGTACAAGGGACAGGGGGCTTTGGCTACACCTTC.

The rearrangement uses TRBV18 and TRBJ2-6; D remains ambiguous. This CDR3 region has 16 residues. Per the germline V gene, CDR1 is KGHSH and CDR2 is LQKENI. Trimming removed 3 bases from V and 5 bases from J, with 14 bases in between. The CDR3, as DNA: TGTGCCAGCTCACCGAAGGCAGAGCCGAGGGCCAACGTCCTGACTTTC. It is translated as CASSPKAEPRANVLTF.

The chain couples TRBV6-2 or TRBV6-3 to TRBJ2-1; 11 nucleotides align to TRBD2. The V segment lost 2 bases and the J segment 1 base; nucleotides outside the gene matches: 13. The germline V gene has CDR1 MNHEY and CDR2 SVGEGT. This CDR3 spans 20 amino acids. The chain's CDR3 is CASSYPHDRGLAVSYNEQFF. For the CDR3, the DNA is TGTGCCAGCAGTTACCCCCATGACAGGGGACTAGCGGTGTCCTACAATGAGCAGTTCTTC.

The V and J genes are TRBV7-9 and TRBJ2-3; 13 bases are shared with TRBD2. Germline CDR1 is SEHNR and CDR2 is FQNEAQ (reference sequence). Trimming removed 4 bases from V and 1 base from J; junction bases left unmatched: 8. This CDR3 comprises 18 residues. Here the CDR3 DNA reads TGTGCCAGCAGCTCGATCGTAGGGACTAGCGGGGGCACAGATACGCAGTATTTT. Protein sequence: CASSSIVGTSGGTDTQYF.

This chain joins TRBV6-6 and TRBJ2-3; no clear D gene. The V gene lost 7 bases and the J gene lost 0 bases, with 17 bases spanning the gap. The V gene's germline CDR1 is MNHNY and CDR2 SVGAGI (reference sequence). The CDR3 loop spans 16 amino acids. The CDR3 nucleotides are TGTGCCAGCACCAAAACAATGGCATCCAGCACAGATACGCAGTATTTT. Translating it yields CASTKTMASSTDTQYF.

This clonotype was detected a few times. The DNA for the CDR3 is TGTGCCAGCAGCCGACAAGCCGGGACTAGCGGGAGAGGCTACGAGCAGTACTTC. Its protein is CASSRQAGTSGRGYEQYF. The V call is TRBV6-2 or TRBV6-3, the J call TRBJ2-7; 14 nucleotides agree with TRBD2. Germline CDR1 and CDR2: MNHEY and SVGEGT. J was trimmed by 3 bases and V by 6 bases; bases with no gene match: 13. This CDR3 has 18 amino acids.

This clonotype was detected ten times or more. The V gene is TRBV6-1, the J gene TRBJ1-5, with D possibly matching TRBD1 (5 bases). Germline-derived CDR1 and CDR2 are MNHNS and SASEGT. V lost 6 bases and J 3 bases, leaving 15 bases between the germline ends. The CDR3 consists of 15 residues. CDR3 loop: CASSPPTDNNQPQHF. The CDR3 DNA is TGTGCCAGCAGCCCCCCGACAGACAACAATCAGCCCCAGCATTTT.

This clonotype was found a few times. The CDR3 protein is CASSLERDGYEQYF. In DNA form, the CDR3 reads TGTGCCAGCAGTTTGGAGCGGGACGGCTACGAGCAGTACTTC. The chain couples TRBV28 to TRBJ2-7; 7 bases line up with TRBD2. The junction had 5 bases not matched to a gene; V was cut back by 3 bases and J by 3 bases. Per the germline V gene, CDR1 is MDHEN and CDR2 is SYDVKM. The CDR3 is 14 residues long.

This clonotype came up a few times. V usage is TRBV11-2 and J usage is TRBJ2-1, with D perhaps matching TRBD2 (5 bases). Germline V gene sequence: CDR1 SGHAT, CDR2 FQNNGV. The CDR3 has 18 residues. Trimming stripped 2 bases from V and 10 bases from J, with 27 bases between. The CDR3 nucleotides are TGTGCCAGCAGCTTATGGCTCGAGCGGTCCTCACGTTCACGAGAGCAGTTCTTC. Translated, it gives CASSLWLERSSRSREQFF.

This clonotype was recorded at least ten times. The genes are TRBV20-1 and TRBJ1-1, with 8 bases matching TRBD1. V lost 5 bases and J lost 3; bases outside the gene matches: 5. The germline CDR1 and CDR2 sequences are DFQATT and SNEGSKA (reference sequence). The CDR3 covers 13 residues. CDR3 loop: CSAGKTGDTEAFF. The CDR3 DNA sequence: TGCAGTGCTGGGAAGACAGGGGACACTGAAGCTTTCTTT.

This clonotype was found a few times. The chain employs TRBV27 and TRBJ2-2; D gene uncertain. Germline V CDR1 and CDR2: MNHEY, SMNVEV (reference sequence). V lost 8 bases to trimming and J lost 3 bases, with 4 bases between them. The CDR3 consists of 11 residues. The CDR3 DNA reads as TGTGCCAGCTCGTACACCGGGGAGCTGTTTTTT. Its translation: CASSYTGELFF.

This clonotype was detected only a few times. V gene TRBV7-2 combines with J gene TRBJ2-3; 7 bases agree with TRBD2. Germline CDR1 and CDR2: SGHTA and FQGNSA. V dropped 11 bases and J dropped 0; count of bases not matched to a gene: 2. The CDR3 sequence is 12 residues long. This chain's CDR3 is CAGGGSTDTQYF. The CDR3 region has the DNA TGTGCCGGGGGGGGTAGCACAGATACGCAGTATTTT.

This clonotype was observed a handful of times. This chain joins TRBV2 and TRBJ2-7; 8 bases match TRBD2. CDR1 and CDR2 from the germline V gene are SNHLY and FYNNEI. This CDR3 is built from 16 residues. J lost 2 bases, V lost 6 bases, and 12 bases had no gene match. This CDR3 is CASSPRGGSRPYEQYF. In nucleotides, the CDR3 is TGTGCCAGCAGCCCTCGGGGGGGGTCGAGACCCTACGAGCAGTACTTC. The complete variable domain, with remaining parts taken from reference TRBV2 and TRBJ2-7, reads EPEVTQTPSHQVTQMGQEVILRCVPISNHLYFYWYRQILGQKVEFLVSFYNNEISEKSEIFDDQFSVERPDGSNFTLKIRSTKLEDSAMYFCASSPRGGSRPYEQYFGPGTRLTVT.

This clonotype was observed many times. V is TRBV18 and J is TRBJ2-7; 10 bases agree with TRBD2. The V gene end was trimmed by 6 bases and the J gene end by 3 bases; junction bases not matched to a gene: 8. Germline CDR1 KGHSH, CDR2 LQKENI. The CDR3 spans 15 residues. DNA for the CDR3: TGTGCCAGCTCTACTTCCGGACTAGCGGACTACGAGCAGTACTTC. This codes for CASSTSGLADYEQYF.

The sample holds many counts of this clonotype. The chain carries TRBV2 and TRBJ2-1; TRBD2 aligns across 8 bases. Germline-derived CDR1 and CDR2 are SNHLY and FYNNEI. The CDR3 sequence is 16 residues long. Trimming cost V 2 bases and J 0 bases; bases outside gene matches: 3. In nucleotides, the CDR3 is TGTGCCAGCAGTGAAAGGGGGACTAGCTCCTACAATGAGCAGTTCTTC. Amino acid sequence: CASSERGTSSYNEQFF. Full variable domain (remainder filled in from reference TRBV2 and TRBJ2-1): EPEVTQTPSHQVTQMGQEVILRCVPISNHLYFYWYRQILGQKVEFLVSFYNNEISEKSEIFDDQFSVERPDGSNFTLKIRSTKLEDSAMYFCASSERGTSSYNEQFFGPGTRLTVL.

The rearrangement joins TRBV7-9 to TRBJ1-6; no definite D call. Germline CDR1 is SEHNR and CDR2 is FQNEAQ (reference sequence). This CDR3 is built from 18 residues. V lost 5 bases and J lost 7, with 24 bases in between. The CDR3 protein is CASSHTLGPPGRNSPLHF. The CDR3 coding sequence is TGTGCCAGCAGCCATACACTCGGGCCTCCCGGTCGCAATTCACCCCTCCACTTT.

This clonotype was observed at least ten times. This sequence joins TRBV7-2 and TRBJ2-1; 8 positions match TRBD1. CDR1 is SGHTA, CDR2 FQGNSA, per germline. V shed 7 bases, J shed 4 bases, and the junction held 9 bases outside the gene matches. The CDR3 loop spans 15 amino acids. The CDR3 DNA reads TGTGCCAGCACAAGGACAGGGTGGGGTTACAATGAGCAGTTCTTC. Encoded protein: CASTRTGWGYNEQFF.

This clonotype was picked up a small number of times. V and J are TRBV25-1 and TRBJ2-7, with D unclear. This CDR3 region has 15 residues. Germline V lookup: CDR1 MGHDK, CDR2 SYGVNS. Trimming left V 6 bases short and J 1 base short, with 16 bases between. The CDR3, as DNA: TGTGCCAGCAGCGGGCTCACCGAAAGTTCCTACGAGCAGTACTTC. The encoded protein is CASSGLTESSYEQYF.

The chain is built from TRBV11-3 and TRBJ2-2; no reliable D call. The germline V and J ends were trimmed by 11 bases and 2 bases, with 21 bases remaining between them. CDR1 and CDR2 from the germline V gene are SGHNT and YENEEA. This CDR3 has 16 residues. The CDR3 nucleotides read TGTGCCCATGGCGGTACTGAACGGAGTAACACCGGGGAGCTGTTTTTT. It translates to CAHGGTERSNTGELFF.

This clonotype was picked up a small number of times. V and J are TRBV28 and TRBJ2-1, with 8 bases aligning to TRBD2. The CDR3 runs 15 residues. CDR1 and CDR2 (germline): MDHEN, SYDVKM. V was pared by 5 bases and J by 3 bases, with 6 bases of the junction left unmatched. DNA for the CDR3: TGTGCCAGCAGTCAGCGGGAGATCTTCTACAATGAGCAGTTCTTC. Amino acid sequence: CASSQREIFYNEQFF.